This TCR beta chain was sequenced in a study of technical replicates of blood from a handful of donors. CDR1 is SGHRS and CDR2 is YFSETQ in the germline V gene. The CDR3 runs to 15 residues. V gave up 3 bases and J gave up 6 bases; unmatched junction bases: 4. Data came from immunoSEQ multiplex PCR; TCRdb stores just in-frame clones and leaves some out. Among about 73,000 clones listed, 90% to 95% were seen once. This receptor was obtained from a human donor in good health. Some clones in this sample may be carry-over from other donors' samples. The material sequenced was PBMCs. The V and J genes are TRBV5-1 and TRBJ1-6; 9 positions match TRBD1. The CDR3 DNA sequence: TGCGCCAGCAGCTCGGCGACAGGGGGTAATTCACCCCTCCACTTT. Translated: CASSSATGGNSPLHF.